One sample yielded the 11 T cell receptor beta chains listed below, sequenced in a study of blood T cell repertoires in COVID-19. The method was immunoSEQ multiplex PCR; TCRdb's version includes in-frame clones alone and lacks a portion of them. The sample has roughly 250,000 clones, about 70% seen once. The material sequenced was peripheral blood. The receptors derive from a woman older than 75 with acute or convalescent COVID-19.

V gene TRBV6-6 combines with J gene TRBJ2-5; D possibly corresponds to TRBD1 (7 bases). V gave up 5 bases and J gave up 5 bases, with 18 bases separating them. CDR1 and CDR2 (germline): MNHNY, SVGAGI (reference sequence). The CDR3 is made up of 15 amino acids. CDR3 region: CASSNGGGASETQYF. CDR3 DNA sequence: TGTGCCAGCAGTAACGGAGGGGGCGCCTCGGAGACCCAGTACTTC.

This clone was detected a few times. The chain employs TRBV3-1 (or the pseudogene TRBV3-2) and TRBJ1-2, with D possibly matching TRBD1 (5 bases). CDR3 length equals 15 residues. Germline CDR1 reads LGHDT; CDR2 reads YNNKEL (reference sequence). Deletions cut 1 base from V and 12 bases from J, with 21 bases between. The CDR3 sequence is CASSQGDGAVPPHTF. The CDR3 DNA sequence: TGTGCCAGCAGCCAAGGGGATGGGGCGGTCCCCCCCCACACCTTC.

The chain's CDR3 is CASSFQTGGSETQYF. In DNA, the CDR3 is TGTGCCAGCAGCTTTCAGACAGGGGGCAGTGAGACCCAGTACTTC. The rearrangement uses TRBV7-2 and TRBJ2-5; TRBD1 aligns across 10 bases. The CDR3 is made up of 15 amino acids. The ends lost 3 bases at V and 5 bases at J; junction bases unmatched: 6. Germline CDR1 is SGHTA and CDR2 is FQGNSA.

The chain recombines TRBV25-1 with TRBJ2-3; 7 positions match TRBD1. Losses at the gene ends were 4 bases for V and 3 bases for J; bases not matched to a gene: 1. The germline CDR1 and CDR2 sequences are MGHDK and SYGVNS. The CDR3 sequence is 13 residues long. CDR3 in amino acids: CASSVQGTDTQYF. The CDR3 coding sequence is TGTGCCAGCAGTGTACAGGGGACAGATACGCAGTATTTT.

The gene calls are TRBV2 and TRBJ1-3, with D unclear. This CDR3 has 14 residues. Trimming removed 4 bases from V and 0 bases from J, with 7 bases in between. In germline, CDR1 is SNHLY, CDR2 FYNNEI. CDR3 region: CASSADISGNTIYF. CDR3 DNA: TGTGCCAGCAGTGCTGACATCTCTGGAAACACCATATATTTT.

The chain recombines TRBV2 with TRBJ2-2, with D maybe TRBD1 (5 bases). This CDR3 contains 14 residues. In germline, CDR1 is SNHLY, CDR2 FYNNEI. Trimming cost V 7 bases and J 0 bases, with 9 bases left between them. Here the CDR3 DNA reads TGTGCCAGCACAAGGACAACGAACACCGGGGAGCTGTTTTTT. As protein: CASTRTTNTGELFF.

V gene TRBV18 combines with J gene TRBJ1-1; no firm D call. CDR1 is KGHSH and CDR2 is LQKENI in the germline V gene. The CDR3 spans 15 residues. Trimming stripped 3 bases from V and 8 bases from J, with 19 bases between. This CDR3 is CASSPSPNSRREAFF. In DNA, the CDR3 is TGTGCCAGCTCACCTTCCCCCAACTCACGGAGGGAAGCTTTCTTT.

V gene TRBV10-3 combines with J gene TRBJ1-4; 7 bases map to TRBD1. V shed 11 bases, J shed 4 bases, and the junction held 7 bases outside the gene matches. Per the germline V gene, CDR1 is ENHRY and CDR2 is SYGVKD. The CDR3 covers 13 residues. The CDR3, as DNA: TGTGCCTCCTCAGGACAGGTTAATGAAAAACTGTTTTTT. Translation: CASSGQVNEKLFF.

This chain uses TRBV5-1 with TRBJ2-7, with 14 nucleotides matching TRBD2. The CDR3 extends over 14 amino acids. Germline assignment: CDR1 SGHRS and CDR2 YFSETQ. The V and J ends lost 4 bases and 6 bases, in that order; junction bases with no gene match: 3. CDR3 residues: CASSPGLAGAEQYF. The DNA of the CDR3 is TGCGCCAGCAGCCCGGGACTAGCGGGAGCCGAGCAGTACTTC. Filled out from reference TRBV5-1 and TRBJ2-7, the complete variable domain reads KAGVTQTPRYLIKTRGQQVTLSCSPISGHRSVSWYQQTPGQGLQFLFEYFSETQRNKGNFPGRFSGRQFSNSRSEMNVSTLELGDSALYLCASSPGLAGAEQYFGPGTRLTVT.

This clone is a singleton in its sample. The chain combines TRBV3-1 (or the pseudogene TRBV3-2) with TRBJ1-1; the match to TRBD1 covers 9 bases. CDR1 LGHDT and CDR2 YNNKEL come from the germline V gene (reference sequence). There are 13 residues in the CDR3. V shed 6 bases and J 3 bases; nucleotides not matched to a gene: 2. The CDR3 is CASRRQGDTEAFF. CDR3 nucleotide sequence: TGTGCCAGCAGAAGACAGGGGGACACTGAAGCTTTCTTT.

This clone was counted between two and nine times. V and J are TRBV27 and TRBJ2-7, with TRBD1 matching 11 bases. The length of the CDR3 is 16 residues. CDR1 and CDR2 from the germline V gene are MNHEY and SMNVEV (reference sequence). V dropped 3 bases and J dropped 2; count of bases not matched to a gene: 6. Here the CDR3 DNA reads TGTGCCAGCAGTTTCCGACTGGGACAGGGGGCCTACGAGCAGTACTTC. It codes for CASSFRLGQGAYEQYF.